The sequence of this T cell receptor (beta chain) was determined in a study of shared clonotypes between healthy human individuals. Whole-study context: Contributing individuals were a couple of females and three males aged 18 to 49. Each donor had three CD4 naive, three CD4 memory, two CD8 naive and one CD8 memory plate. Study-wide points: Approximately 5% of naive CD4 clonotypes were shared across a few donors. Clonotypes which were not shared had lower generation probabilities than clonotypes that all four donors shared.

CD45RO-negative, CCR7-positively selected cells formed the naive CD8 fraction, excluding terminally differentiated effector memory CD45RA+ cells. Here immunoSEQ multiplex PCR was the method, and the copy in TCRdb shows in-frame clones only, minus some. The table shows hundreds of thousands of clones, with around 96% occurring only once. In regard to this clone: Its antigen remains unknown.

The receptor was derived from a woman in her twenties or thirties in good health. Source material: naive CD8+ T cells sorted from blood.

In DNA form, the CDR3 reads TGTGCCAGCAGCCAAGTGGACGGTGTCGGGGAGCTGTTTTTT. Translated: CASSQVDGVGELFF. The V call is TRBV14, the J call TRBJ2-2; D not certain. This CDR3 is built from 14 residues. Germline V gene sequence: CDR1 SGHDN, CDR2 FVKESK. V was pared by 1 base and J by 7 bases, with 10 bases between.